These T cell receptor beta chains were read from a single sample in a study of blood T cell repertoires in COVID-19. The protocol was immunoSEQ multiplex PCR, while the TCRdb copy is restricted to in-frame clones and leaves out a portion. The sample has more than 150,000 clones; about 83% are singletons. The specimen sequenced was peripheral blood. These TCRs come from a woman of 80 years or more with acute or convalescent COVID-19. The CDR3 runs from the conserved cysteine through the conserved F or W. D genes are given only for firm matches. The listing skips clone size in some rows; elsewhere it reads once, few, many or a size class.

- - TRBJ2-5 TRBV7-2 TGTGCCAGCAGCTTAGCGGGAGCTGGGGAGACCCAGTACTTC CASSLAGAGETQYF
- - TRBJ1-5 TRBV21-1 TGTGCCAGCAGCAAGGACAGGGGGCTGCATCAGCCCCAGCATTTT CASSKDRGLHQPQHF
- TRBD1 TRBJ1-1 TRBV28 TGTGCCAGCAGTTCCCCGACAGGGGGGGGGAGGACTGAAGCTTTCTTT CASSSPTGGGRTEAFF
- TRBD1 TRBJ1-4 TRBV28 TGTGCCAGTGGGGGGACAGGGATTGGGAAACTGTTTTTT CASGGTGIGKLFF
- - TRBJ1-5 TRBV4-1 TGCGCCAGCAGCCAAGGGCAGGGGAGTGGCAATCAGCCCCAGCATTTT CASSQGQGSGNQPQHF
- TRBD2 TRBJ2-1 TRBV6-5 TGTGCCACCCTACCACATAGCGGGAGCGGCAATGAGCAGTTCTTC CATLPHSGSGNEQFF
- TRBD2 TRBJ2-3 TRBV6-5 TGTGCCAGCAGCAGCTGGGGGGGTAGCACAGATACGCAGTATTTT CASSSWGGSTDTQYF
- - TRBJ1-1 TRBV7-2 TGTGCCAGCAGCGCCGACAGCGCTAACACTGAAGCTTTCTTT CASSADSANTEAFF
- - TRBJ1-2 TRBV5-1 TGCGCCAGCAGTTCGGACTATGGCTACACCTTC CASSSDYGYTF
- TRBD2 TRBJ2-3 TRBV10-1 TGCGCCAGCAGTGAAGGACTAGCGGGAGTGACAGATACGCAGTATTTT CASSEGLAGVTDTQYF
once TRBD1 TRBJ2-1 TRBV29-1 TGCAGCGTTGAAACCAACAGGGGCTGGAACAATGAGCAGTTCTTC CSVETNRGWNNEQFF
- TRBD2 TRBJ2-1 TRBV19 TGTGCCAGTAGGCGGGGGGCCGGAAGGACCAGCTCCTACAATGAGCAGTTCTTC CASRRGAGRTSSYNEQFF
- - TRBJ2-2 TRBV27 TGTGCCAGCAGCCGTTTAGGAGGTACGAACACCGGGGAGCTGTTTTTT CASSRLGGTNTGELFF
- TRBD1 TRBJ2-7 TRBV30 TGTGCCTGGAAAGGACAGGGGGTTAGTTTCGAGCAGTACTTC CAWKGQGVSFEQYF
- TRBD1 TRBJ1-2 TRBV12-3/TRBV12-4 TGTGCCAGAAGAAGAGACAGGGACCATGGCTACACCTTC CARRRDRDHGYTF
few TRBD1 TRBJ1-3 TRBV27 TGTGCCAGCAGGCAGGGGGTTTCCGGAAACACCATATATTTT CASRQGVSGNTIYF
- TRBD2 TRBJ2-3 TRBV6-1 TGTGCCAGCAGTGAAGGAACTAGCGGAAGGGCAATTGGTACGCAGTATTTT CASSEGTSGRAIGTQYF
- - TRBJ2-1 TRBV7-6 TGTGCCAGCAGCTTAGTACAGGGTGATGAGCAGTTCTTC CASSLVQGDEQFF
- - TRBJ1-5 TRBV6-5 TGTGCCAGCGTTCGGGGAGGGGGCAATCAGCCCCAGCATTTT CASVRGGGNQPQHF
- TRBD2 TRBJ2-5 TRBV9 TGTGCCAGCACCTTGGGGGGGGGTTTGGAGACCCAGTACTTC CASTLGGGLETQYF
- - TRBJ1-1 TRBV19 TGTGCCAGTGGCGGGTGGGACATGAACACTGAAGCTTTCTTT CASGGWDMNTEAFF
- - TRBJ1-3 TRBV7-8 TGTGCCAGCAGCCCCCCAGGGGCTGGAAACACCATATATTTT CASSPPGAGNTIYF
- TRBD2 TRBJ2-2 TRBV3-1/TRBV3-2 TGTGCCAGCAGCCGGCCTAGCGGGCCCACCGGGGAGCTGTTTTTT CASSRPSGPTGELFF
- - TRBJ1-5 TRBV5-1 TGCGCCAGCAGGGTGTCAGTAAATAGCAATCAGCCCCAGCATTTT CASRVSVNSNQPQHF
- TRBD1 TRBJ2-1 TRBV19 TGTGCCAGTCGGGGACAGGGGTTCAATGAGCAGTTCTTC CASRGQGFNEQFF
- TRBD1 TRBJ1-5 TRBV30 TGTGCCTGGAGTGTAAGGACAGGGGACCAGCCCCAGCATTTT CAWSVRTGDQPQHF
- - TRBJ1-5 TRBV19 TGTGCCAGTTCACAGGGTTATAGCAATCAGCCCCAGCATTTT CASSQGYSNQPQHF
- TRBD2 TRBJ2-2 TRBV6-1 TGTGCCAGCAGTGCCCTTAGCGGGGTGGGGACCGGGGAGCTGTTTTTT CASSALSGVGTGELFF
- TRBD2 TRBJ2-1 TRBV7-9 TGTGCCAGCAGCCTAGGGGCGGGAGTAGGGAATGAGCAGTTCTTC CASSLGAGVGNEQFF
- - TRBJ1-3 TRBV5-1 TGCGCCAGCAGCTTGCAGGGCGAGGCAAACACCATATATTTT CASSLQGEANTIYF
- TRBD1 TRBJ1-4 TRBV19 TGTGCCAGTAGGGGACAGGGGCAAAGAGCTAATGAAAAACTGTTTTTT CASRGQGQRANEKLFF